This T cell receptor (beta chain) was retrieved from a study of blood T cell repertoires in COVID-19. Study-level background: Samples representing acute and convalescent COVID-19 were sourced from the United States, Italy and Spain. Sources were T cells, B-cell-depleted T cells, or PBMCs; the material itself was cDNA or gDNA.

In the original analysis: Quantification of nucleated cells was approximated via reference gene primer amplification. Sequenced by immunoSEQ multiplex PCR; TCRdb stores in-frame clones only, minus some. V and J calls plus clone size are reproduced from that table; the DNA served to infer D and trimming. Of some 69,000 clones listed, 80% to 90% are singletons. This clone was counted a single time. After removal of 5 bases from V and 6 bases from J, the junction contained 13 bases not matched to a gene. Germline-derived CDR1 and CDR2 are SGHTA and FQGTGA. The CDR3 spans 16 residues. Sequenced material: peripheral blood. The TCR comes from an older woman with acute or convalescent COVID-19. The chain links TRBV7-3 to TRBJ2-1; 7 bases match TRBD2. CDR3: CASSLMPGRGPNEQFF. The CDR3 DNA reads TGTGCCAGCAGCCTTATGCCAGGGAGGGGTCCCAATGAGCAGTTCTTC.